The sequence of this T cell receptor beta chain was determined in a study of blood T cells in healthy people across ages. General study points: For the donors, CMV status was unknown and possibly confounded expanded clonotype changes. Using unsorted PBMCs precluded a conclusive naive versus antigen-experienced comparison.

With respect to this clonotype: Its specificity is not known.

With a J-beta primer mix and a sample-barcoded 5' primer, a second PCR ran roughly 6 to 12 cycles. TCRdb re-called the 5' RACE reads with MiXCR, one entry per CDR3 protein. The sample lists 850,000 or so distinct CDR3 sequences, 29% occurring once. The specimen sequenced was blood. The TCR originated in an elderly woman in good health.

The CDR3 DNA is TGTGCCAGCAGCTTAGTAGGGACACCTCAGTACAATGAGCAGTACTTC. Protein sequence: CASSLVGTPQYNEQYF. The chain uses TRBV7-2 and TRBJ2-1; tentative D call: TRBD1 (6 bases). The J call may be faulty, since TRBJ2-7 better matches the DNA end. Germline V lookup: CDR1 SGHTA, CDR2 FQGNSA. The CDR3 runs 16 residues.